This T cell receptor beta chain derives from a study of cytomegalovirus exposure and HLA in healthy donors. Points from the study as a whole: Testing in vitro showed a few CMV-associated chains specific for CMV antigens. Earlier findings revealed that most TCR beta V segments proved productive either about 87% or about 30% of the time.

A few counts support this clone. The antigen is undetermined. In the PCR, 60 Vbeta and 13 Jbeta primers were used. Here immunoSEQ multiplex PCR was the method, and the copy in TCRdb shows in-frame clones only, minus some. The repertoire holds roughly 150,000 clones, 83% seen once, with 4.1% in the top ten. This CDR3 region has 13 residues. CDR1 and CDR2 from the germline V gene are SNHLY and FYNNEI. Trimming shortened V by 3 bases and J by 4 bases, and 7 bases separated the two germline ends. The chain uses TRBV2 and TRBJ1-5; no clear D. The sequence was collected from a man aged 50-59 years in good health and CMV-seropositive. The sequencing sample was made of PBMCs. CDR3 coding DNA: TGTGCCAGCAGTGACTCAGGAAATCAGCCCCAGCATTTT. Encoded protein: CASSDSGNQPQHF. Filled out from reference TRBV2 and TRBJ1-5, the complete variable domain reads EPEVTQTPSHQVTQMGQEVILRCVPISNHLYFYWYRQILGQKVEFLVSFYNNEISEKSEIFDDQFSVERPDGSNFTLKIRSTKLEDSAMYFCASSDSGNQPQHFGDGTRLSIL.